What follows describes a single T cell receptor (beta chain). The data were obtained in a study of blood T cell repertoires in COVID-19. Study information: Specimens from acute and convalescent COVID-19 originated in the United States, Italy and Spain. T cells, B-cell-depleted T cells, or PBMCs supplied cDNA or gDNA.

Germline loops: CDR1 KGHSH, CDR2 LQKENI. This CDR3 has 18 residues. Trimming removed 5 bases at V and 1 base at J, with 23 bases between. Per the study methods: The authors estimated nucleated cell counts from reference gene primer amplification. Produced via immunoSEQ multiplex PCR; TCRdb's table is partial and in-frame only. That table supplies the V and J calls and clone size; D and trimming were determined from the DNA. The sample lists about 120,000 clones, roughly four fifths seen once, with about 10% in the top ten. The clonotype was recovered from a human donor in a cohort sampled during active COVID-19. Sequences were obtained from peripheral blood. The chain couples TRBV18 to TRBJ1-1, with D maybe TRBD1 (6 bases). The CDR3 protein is CASSSLGGGANPNTEAFF. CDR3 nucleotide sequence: TGTGCCAGCTCATCTCTAGGTGGGGGCGCCAATCCGAACACTGAAGCTTTCTTT.